This passage covers 2 T cell receptor beta chains from one sample sequenced in a study of post-analysis software for immune sequencing data. Findings and caveats of the study: Elevated frequency relative to controls characterized roughly five TRBV segments in patients, TRBV5-6, TRBV5-1 and TRBV20-1 among them.

Antigen specificity for these receptors is unknown. Prepared libraries of TCR beta cDNA carried unique molecular identifiers. TCRdb passed the PCR reads through MiXCR, listing each CDR3 protein once. The table shows hundreds of thousands of distinct CDR3 sequences, with approximately 33% occurring only once. Sequencing used blood. These TCRs come from a girl between 10 and 17 years old with multiple sclerosis.

Points on this clonotype: One end of the junction does not line up with germline, which may come from a read error. This chain links TRBV20-1 with TRBJ2-3, with 8 positions matching TRBD2. The CDR3 is made up of 12 amino acids. Germline V lookup: CDR1 DFQATT, CDR2 SNEGSKA (reference sequence). The CDR3, as DNA: TGCAGTACTAGCGGCTCCTCAGATACGCAGTATTTT. Encoded protein: CSTSGSSDTQYF.

In its sample, this clonotype was seen once. The chain employs TRBV13 and TRBJ2-5; the D gene is possibly TRBD1 (7 bases). Per germline, CDR1 PRHDT and CDR2 FYEKMQ (reference sequence). Trimming cost V 5 bases and J 2 bases, with 18 bases left between them. This CDR3 has 16 amino acids. The DNA for the CDR3 is TGTGCCAGCAGCGGGAAGGAGGGGGCCGGACAAGAGACCCAGTACTTC. Translating gives CASSGKEGAGQETQYF.